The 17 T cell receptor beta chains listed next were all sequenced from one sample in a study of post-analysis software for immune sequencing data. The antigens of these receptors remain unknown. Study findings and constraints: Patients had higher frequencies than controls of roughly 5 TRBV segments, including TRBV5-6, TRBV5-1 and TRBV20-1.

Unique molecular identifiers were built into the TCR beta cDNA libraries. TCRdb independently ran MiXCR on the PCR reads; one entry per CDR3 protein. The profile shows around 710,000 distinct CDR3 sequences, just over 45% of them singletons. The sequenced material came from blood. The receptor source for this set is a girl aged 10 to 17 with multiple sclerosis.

The CDR3 reads CASSQDGRAKNIQYF. CDR3 sequence (DNA): TGTGCCAGCAGCCAAGATGGGCGGGCCAAAAACATTCAGTACTTC. The chain employs TRBV4-2 and TRBJ2-4, with no clear D. The CDR3 extends over 15 amino acids. Deletions cut 0 bases from V and 1 base from J, with 7 bases between. Germline values: CDR1 LGHNA, CDR2 YNFKEQ.

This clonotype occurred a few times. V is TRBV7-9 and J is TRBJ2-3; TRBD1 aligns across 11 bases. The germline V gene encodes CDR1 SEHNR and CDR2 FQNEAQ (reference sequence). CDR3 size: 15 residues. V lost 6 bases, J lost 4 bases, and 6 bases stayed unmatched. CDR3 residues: CASSLRTGGADTQYF. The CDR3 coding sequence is TGTGCCAGCAGTCTCCGGACAGGGGGCGCAGATACGCAGTATTTT. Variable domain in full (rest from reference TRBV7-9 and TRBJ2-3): DTGVSQNPRHKITKRGQNVTFRCDPISEHNRLYWYRQTLGQGPEFLTYFQNEAQLEKSRLLSDRFSAERPKGSFSTLEIQRTEQGDSAMYLCASSLRTGGADTQYFGPGTRLTVL.

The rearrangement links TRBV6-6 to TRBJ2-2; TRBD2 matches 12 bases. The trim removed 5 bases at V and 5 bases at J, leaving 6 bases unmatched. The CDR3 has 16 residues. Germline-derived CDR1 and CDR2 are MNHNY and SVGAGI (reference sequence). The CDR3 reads CASSLAGGPETGELFF. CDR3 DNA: TGTGCCAGCAGTCTAGCGGGAGGGCCGGAAACCGGGGAGCTGTTTTTT.

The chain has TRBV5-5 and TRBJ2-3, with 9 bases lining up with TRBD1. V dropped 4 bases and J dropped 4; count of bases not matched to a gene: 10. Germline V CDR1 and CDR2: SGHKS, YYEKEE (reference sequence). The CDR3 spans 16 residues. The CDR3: CASSRPGQGVADTQYF. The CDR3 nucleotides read TGTGCCAGCAGCCGACCGGGACAGGGTGTTGCAGATACGCAGTATTTT. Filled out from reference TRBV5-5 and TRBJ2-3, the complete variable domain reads DAGVTQSPTHLIKTRGQQVTLRCSPISGHKSVSWYQQVLGQGPQFIFQYYEKEERGRGNFPDRFSARQFPNYSSELNVNALLLGDSALYLCASSRPGQGVADTQYFGPGTRLTVL.

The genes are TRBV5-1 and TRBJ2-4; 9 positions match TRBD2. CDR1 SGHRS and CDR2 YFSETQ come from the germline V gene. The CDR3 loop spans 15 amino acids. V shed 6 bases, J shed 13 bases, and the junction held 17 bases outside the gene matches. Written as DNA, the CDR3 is TGCGCCAGCACCTGGGGGGCTAGCGGGACCGGGGAGCAGTACTTC. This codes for CASTWGASGTGEQYF.

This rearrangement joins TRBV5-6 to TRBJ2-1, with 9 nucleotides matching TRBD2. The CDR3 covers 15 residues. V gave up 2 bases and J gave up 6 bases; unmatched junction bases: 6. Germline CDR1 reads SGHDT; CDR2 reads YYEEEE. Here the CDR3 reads CASSFRLAGPNEQFF. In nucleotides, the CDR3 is TGTGCCAGCAGCTTCCGGCTAGCGGGACCCAATGAGCAGTTCTTC.

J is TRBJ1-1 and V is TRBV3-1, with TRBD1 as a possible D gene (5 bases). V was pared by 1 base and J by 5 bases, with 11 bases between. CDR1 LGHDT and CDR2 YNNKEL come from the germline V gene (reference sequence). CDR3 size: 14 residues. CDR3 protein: CASSQATGETEAFF. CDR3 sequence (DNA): TGTGCCAGCAGCCAAGCCACAGGTGAAACTGAAGCTTTCTTT.

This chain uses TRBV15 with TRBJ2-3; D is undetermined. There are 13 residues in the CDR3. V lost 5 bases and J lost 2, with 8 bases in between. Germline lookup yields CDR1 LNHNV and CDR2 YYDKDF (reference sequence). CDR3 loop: CATSRLFTDTQYF. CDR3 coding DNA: TGTGCCACCAGCCGGTTGTTCACAGATACGCAGTATTTT.

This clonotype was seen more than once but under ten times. The CDR3 nucleotides are TGTGCCAGCAGTCCTCCGGCGGGATCTACCTACGAGCAGTACTTC. Translating gives CASSPPAGSTYEQYF. This chain joins TRBV7-9 and TRBJ2-7; D perhaps matches TRBD2 (6 bases). V lost 6 bases and J lost 2, with 17 bases in between. CDR3 size: 15 residues. Germline CDR1 is SEHNR and CDR2 is FQNEAQ (reference sequence). Using reference TRBV7-9 and TRBJ2-7 for the parts outside the CDR3, the full variable domain is DTGVSQNPRHKITKRGQNVTFRCDPISEHNRLYWYRQTLGQGPEFLTYFQNEAQLEKSRLLSDRFSAERPKGSFSTLEIQRTEQGDSAMYLCASSPPAGSTYEQYFGPGTRLTVT.

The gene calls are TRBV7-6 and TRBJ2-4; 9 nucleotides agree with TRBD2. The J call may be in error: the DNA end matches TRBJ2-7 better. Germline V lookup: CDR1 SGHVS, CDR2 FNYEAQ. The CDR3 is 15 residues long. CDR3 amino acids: CASSQVAGASYEQYF. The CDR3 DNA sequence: TGTGCCAGCAGCCAGGTAGCGGGAGCGTCCTACGAGCAGTACTTC.

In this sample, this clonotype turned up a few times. CDR3 region: CASSLATGSQGGYTF. The CDR3 DNA reads TGCGCCAGCAGCTTGGCTACAGGGTCCCAGGGTGGCTACACCTTC. The chain recombines TRBV5-1 with TRBJ1-2, with a tentative D call TRBD1 (6 bases). There are 15 residues in the CDR3. Trimming pared 0 bases from V and 7 bases from J, leaving 16 bases between. Germline CDR1 and CDR2: SGHRS and YFSETQ.

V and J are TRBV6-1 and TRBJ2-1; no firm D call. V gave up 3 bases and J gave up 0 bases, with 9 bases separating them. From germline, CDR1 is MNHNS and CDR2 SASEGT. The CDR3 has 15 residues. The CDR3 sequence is CASSDGVSSYNEQFF. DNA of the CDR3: TGTGCCAGCAGTGATGGGGTAAGCTCCTACAATGAGCAGTTCTTC.

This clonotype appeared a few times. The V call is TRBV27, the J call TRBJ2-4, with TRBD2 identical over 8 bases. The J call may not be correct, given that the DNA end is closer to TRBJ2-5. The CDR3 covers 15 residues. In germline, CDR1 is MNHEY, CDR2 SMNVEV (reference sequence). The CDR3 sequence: CASNPSSGLGETQYF. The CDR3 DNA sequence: TGTGCCAGCAACCCTTCGTCGGGACTAGGAGAGACCCAGTACTTC.

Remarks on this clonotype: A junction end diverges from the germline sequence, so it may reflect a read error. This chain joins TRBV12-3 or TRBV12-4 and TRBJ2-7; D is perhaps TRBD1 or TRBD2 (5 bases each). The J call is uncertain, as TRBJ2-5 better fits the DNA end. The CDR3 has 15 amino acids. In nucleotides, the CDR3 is TGTGCCGGCAGTTTAAACGGAGGTGGGGGTGAGACCCAGTACTTC. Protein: CAGSLNGGGGETQYF.

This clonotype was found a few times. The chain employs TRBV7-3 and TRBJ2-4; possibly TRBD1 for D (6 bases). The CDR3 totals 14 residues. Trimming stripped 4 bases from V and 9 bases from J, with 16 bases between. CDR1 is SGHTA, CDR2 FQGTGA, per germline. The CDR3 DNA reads TGTGCCAGCAGCTCCCAGGGGCCCGGCGGCATTCAGTACTTC. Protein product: CASSSQGPGGIQYF.

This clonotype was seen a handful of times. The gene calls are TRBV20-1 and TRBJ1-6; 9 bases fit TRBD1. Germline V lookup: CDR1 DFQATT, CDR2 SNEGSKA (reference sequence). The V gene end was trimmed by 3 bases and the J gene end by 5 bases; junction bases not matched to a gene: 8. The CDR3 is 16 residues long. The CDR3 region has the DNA TGCAGTGCTAGTTACCTTGGGACAGGGCATAATTCACCCCTCCACTTT. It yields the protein CSASYLGTGHNSPLHF.

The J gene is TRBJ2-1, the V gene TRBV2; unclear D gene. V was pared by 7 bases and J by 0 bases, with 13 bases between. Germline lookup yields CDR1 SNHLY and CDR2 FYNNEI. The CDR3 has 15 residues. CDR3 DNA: TGTGCCAGCATGCAGACTCCGAGCTCCTACAATGAGCAGTTCTTC. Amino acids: CASMQTPSSYNEQFF.